This entry lists 5 T cell receptor beta chains sequenced from one sample in a study of tumor and adjacent non-tumor tissue in lung cancer. RNA was extracted from bulk tissue without any cell sorting. More than 3 cm separated this lung sample from the edge of the tumor. Three rounds of nested PCR, following a modified ARM-PCR protocol, produced the TCRbeta library. Using its own MiXCR run on the multiplex PCR reads, TCRdb lists one record per CDR3 protein. The data hold 94,000 or so distinct CDR3 sequences, with around 80% observed a single time. Specimen: distant non-tumor lung tissue. Receptor source: a woman in her forties or fifties with non-small cell lung cancer.

At least ten counts were recorded for this clonotype. The rearrangement uses TRBV28 and TRBJ1-2, with 7 bases aligning to TRBD1. CDR3 size: 14 residues. After removal of 4 bases from V and 6 bases from J, the junction contained 8 bases not matched to a gene. Germline V CDR1 and CDR2: MDHEN, SYDVKM. The chain's CDR3 is CASSSQGEGDGYTF. CDR3 bases: TGTGCCAGCAGTTCCCAGGGGGAAGGGGATGGCTACACCTTC.

Regarding this clonotype: A much larger clone differs from this one at a single base, so this may be a read error. The rearrangement uses TRBV6-2 or TRBV6-3 and TRBJ2-1; 8 nucleotides agree with TRBD1. The CDR3 spans 15 residues. Germline V gene data show CDR1 as MNHEY and CDR2 as SVGEGT. The CDR3 nucleotides read TGTGCCAGCAGGGGGACAGGAGGCTCCTACAATGAGCAGATCTTC. This codes for CASRGTGGSYNEQIF.

The chain links TRBV6-5 to TRBJ1-6; D perhaps matches TRBD1 (5 bases). Germline V gene lookup returns CDR1 MNHEY and CDR2 SVGAGI. The ends were cut back, 6 bases at V and 15 bases at J, with 21 bases in the middle. The CDR3 sequence is 14 residues long. This CDR3 reads CASSSGTYNPHLHF. CDR3 in DNA: TGTGCCAGCAGCTCCGGGACGTATAATCCACACCTCCACTTT.

Notes on this clonotype: A read error may account for a junction end that differs from germline. J is TRBJ1-4 and V is TRBV6-1; unclear D gene. Germline CDR1 MNHNS, CDR2 SASEGT. This CDR3 is built from 12 residues. In nucleotides, the CDR3 is TGTCCCAGCAGTGAGATTCCCGAAAAATTGTTTTTT. Translating it yields CPSSEIPEKLFF.

This clonotype was recorded only once. The junction differs from germline at one of its ends, possibly a read error. The chain couples TRBV5-6 to TRBJ1-3; a possible D gene is TRBD1 (5 bases). CDR3 length: 17 residues. CDR1 and CDR2 (germline): SGHDT, YYEEEE. CDR3 coding DNA: TGTGCCAGCAGCTTGATCGGGGGACGCTCCTCCGGAAACAGCATATATTTT. This sequence encodes CASSLIGGRSSGNSIYF.